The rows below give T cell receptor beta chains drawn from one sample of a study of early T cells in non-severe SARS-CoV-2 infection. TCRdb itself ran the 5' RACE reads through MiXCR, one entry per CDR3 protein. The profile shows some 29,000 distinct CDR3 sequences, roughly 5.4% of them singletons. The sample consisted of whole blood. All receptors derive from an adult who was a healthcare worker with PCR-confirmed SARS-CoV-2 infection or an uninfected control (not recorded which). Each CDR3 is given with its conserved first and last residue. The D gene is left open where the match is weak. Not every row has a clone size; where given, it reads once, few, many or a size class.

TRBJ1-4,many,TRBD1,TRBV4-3,TGCGCCAGCAGCCCGGGGGACAGGGGTTTGGAAAAACTGTTTTTT,CASSPGDRGLEKLFF
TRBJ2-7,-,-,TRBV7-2,TGTGCCAGCAGCCATGTGGCCTACGAGCAGTACTTC,CASSHVAYEQYF
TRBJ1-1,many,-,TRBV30,TGTGCCTGGTCTAGAATTGCTGAAGCTTTCTTT,CAWSRIAEAFF
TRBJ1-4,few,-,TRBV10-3,TGTGCCATCGGTTCCGGGACGGGCCTCGAAAAACTGTTTTTT,CAIGSGTGLEKLFF
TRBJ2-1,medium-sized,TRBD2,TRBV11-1,TGTGCCAGCAGCTCTCAAGCGGGAGTGGTTTACAATGAGCAGTTCTTC,CASSSQAGVVYNEQFF
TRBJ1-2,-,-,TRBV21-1,TGTGCCAGCAGCAACTTTTCGGGGTGTAACTATGGCTACACCTTC,CASSNFSGCNYGYTF
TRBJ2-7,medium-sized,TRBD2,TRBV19,TGTGCCAGTAGTCTACTAGCGGGAGGGCCGGACGAGCAGTACTTC,CASSLLAGGPDEQYF
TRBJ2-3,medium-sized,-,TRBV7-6,TGTGCCAGCAGCTTAGAACTAGCCACAGATACGCAGTATTTT,CASSLELATDTQYF
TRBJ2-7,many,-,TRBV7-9,TGTGCCAGCAGCTTACAGGGGTCAAGGGGCGAGCAGTACTTC,CASSLQGSRGEQYF
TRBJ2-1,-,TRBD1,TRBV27,TGTGCCAGCAGAGAGACAGGGGGCGCATCTTGGTTCTTC,CASRETGGASWFF
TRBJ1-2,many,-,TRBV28,TGTGCCAGCAGTCAGGGGCCCCCTAACTATGGCTACACCTTC,CASSQGPPNYGYTF
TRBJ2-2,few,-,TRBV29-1,TGCAGCGTAGTCCTAGCCGGGGAGCTGTTTTTT,CSVVLAGELFF
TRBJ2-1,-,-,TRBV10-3,TGTGCCTCCATTTACTCGCACATCTACAATGAGCAGTTCTTC,CASIYSHIYNEQFF
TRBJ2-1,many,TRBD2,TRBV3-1,TGTGCCAGTGGGACTAGCGGGAGTAATGAGCAGTTCTTC,CASGTSGSNEQFF
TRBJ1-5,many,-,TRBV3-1,TGTGCCAGCAGCCTTCAGGCTAGCAATCAGCCCCAGCATTTT,CASSLQASNQPQHF
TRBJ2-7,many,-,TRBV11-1,TGTGCCAGCAGCCCGCACCGGGACCCGAGGACGGGCTACGAGCAGTACTTC,CASSPHRDPRTGYEQYF
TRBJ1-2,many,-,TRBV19,TGTGCCAGTAGTATAGAGCTGGGAAACTATGGCTACACCTTC,CASSIELGNYGYTF
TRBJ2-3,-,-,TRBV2,TGTGCCAGCAGTGAAGAAGGACGGGACACCCACACAGATACGCAGTATTTT,CASSEEGRDTHTDTQYF